What follows are 9 T cell receptor beta chains derived from one specimen sequenced in a study of blood T cell repertoires in COVID-19. The repertoire was sequenced with immunoSEQ multiplex PCR; TCRdb's copy has only in-frame clones and lacks some. The sample holds roughly 250,000 clones; 85% are singletons and the top ten take 5% to 8%. The specimen was peripheral blood. These TCRs come from a woman aged 60-75 years with active or convalescent COVID-19.

The rearrangement joins TRBV28 to TRBJ2-5; D may correspond to TRBD1 or TRBD2 (6 bases each). Germline V gene sequence: CDR1 MDHEN, CDR2 SYDVKM. The CDR3 has 14 residues. Trimming cost V 6 bases and J 1 base, with 12 bases left between them. CDR3 in DNA: TGTGCCAGCAGATTACAGGGACTCCAAGAGACCCAGTACTTC. Protein: CASRLQGLQETQYF.

This chain joins TRBV11-3 and TRBJ2-7; TRBD2 matches 9 bases. This CDR3 is 16 amino acids long. The V gene end was trimmed by 0 bases and the J gene end by 0 bases; junction bases not matched to a gene: 3. Germline assignment: CDR1 SGHNT and CDR2 YENEEA. CDR3 sequence (DNA): TGTGCCAGCAGCTTAGAAGGCGGGGGGGTCTCCTACGAGCAGTACTTC. Amino acid sequence: CASSLEGGGVSYEQYF.

V is TRBV30 and J is TRBJ2-1, with D unresolved. V shed 2 bases and J shed 0 bases, with 17 bases lying between them. There are 17 residues in the CDR3. Germline V gives CDR1 GTSNPN, CDR2 SVGIG (reference sequence). Here the CDR3 reads CAWSPDPRWSSYNEQFF. DNA of the CDR3: TGTGCCTGGAGTCCAGACCCCCGGTGGAGCTCCTACAATGAGCAGTTCTTC.

This sequence joins TRBV2 and TRBJ2-4; 8 nucleotides align to TRBD1. Germline assignment: CDR1 SNHLY and CDR2 FYNNEI. The CDR3 spans 13 residues. The V and J ends lost 6 bases and 6 bases, in that order; junction bases with no gene match: 4. CDR3 in amino acids: CASRDRDLNIQYF. CDR3 nucleotides: TGTGCCAGCAGGGACAGGGACCTAAACATTCAGTACTTC.

The rearrangement joins TRBV7-2 to TRBJ1-1; no definite D call. CDR1 is SGHTA and CDR2 is FQGNSA in the germline V gene. V lost 3 bases and J lost 0, with 8 bases in between. This CDR3 comprises 14 residues. The CDR3 DNA follows: TGTGCCAGCAGCTTCGGGGTTATGAACACTGAAGCTTTCTTT. Translation: CASSFGVMNTEAFF. Supplemented by reference TRBV7-2 and TRBJ1-1, the full variable domain reads GAGVSQSPSNKVTEKGKDVELRCDPISGHTALYWYRQSLGQGLEFLIYFQGNSAPDKSGLPSDRFSAERTGGSVSTLTIQRTQQEDSAVYLCASSFGVMNTEAFFGQGTRLTVV.

This chain uses TRBV6-4 with TRBJ2-7; 7 bases align to TRBD1. The germline CDR1 and CDR2 sequences are MRHNA and SNTAGT. The CDR3 covers 15 residues. The V and J ends lost 7 bases and 0 bases, in that order; junction bases with no gene match: 9. In nucleotides, the CDR3 is TGTGCCAGCAAAGTTTTCAGGGGGTTCTCCTACGAGCAGTACGTC. Its translation: CASKVFRGFSYEQYV.

The chain joins TRBV5-1 to TRBJ2-3; a weak D match, TRBD2 (5 bases). This CDR3 comprises 14 residues. V lost 3 bases and J lost 6, with 14 bases in between. Germline values: CDR1 SGHRS, CDR2 YFSETQ. Here the CDR3 reads CASSYQLGADTQYF. Written as DNA, the CDR3 is TGCGCCAGCAGCTATCAGCTGGGAGCGGATACGCAGTATTTT.

The V gene is TRBV28, the J gene TRBJ1-2, with D uncertain. CDR3 length equals 14 residues. Germline CDR1 MDHEN, CDR2 SYDVKM. Trimming cost V 2 bases and J 4 bases, with 11 bases left between them. CDR3 nucleotide sequence: TGTGCCAGCAGTTTAGCCCAGGAACGCTATGGCTACACCTTC. Amino acid sequence: CASSLAQERYGYTF.

V is TRBV7-2 and J is TRBJ1-2; TRBD1 matches at 8 bases. The CDR3 sequence is 16 residues long. V gave up 1 base and J gave up 1 base; unmatched junction bases: 5. Germline values: CDR1 SGHTA, CDR2 FQGNSA. The CDR3 DNA sequence: TGTGCCAGCAGCTTAGGGGGGACAGGAAGTAACTATGGCTACACCTTC. The encoded protein is CASSLGGTGSNYGYTF.